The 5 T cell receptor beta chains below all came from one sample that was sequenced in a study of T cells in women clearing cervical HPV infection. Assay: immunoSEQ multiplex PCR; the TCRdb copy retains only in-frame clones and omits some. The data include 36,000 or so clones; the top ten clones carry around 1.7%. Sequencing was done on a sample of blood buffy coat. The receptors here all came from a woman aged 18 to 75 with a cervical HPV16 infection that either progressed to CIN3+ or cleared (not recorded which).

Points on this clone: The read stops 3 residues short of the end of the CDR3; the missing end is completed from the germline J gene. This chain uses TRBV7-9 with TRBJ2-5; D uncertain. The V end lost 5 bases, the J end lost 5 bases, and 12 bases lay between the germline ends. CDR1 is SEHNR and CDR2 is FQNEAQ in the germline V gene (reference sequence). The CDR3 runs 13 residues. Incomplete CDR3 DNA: TGTGCCAGCAGCCCTCAGTGGCGGGAGACC. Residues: CASSPQWRET. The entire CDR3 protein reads CASSPQWRETQYF.

Incomplete CDR3 DNA: TGTGCCAGCAGCTTAGGCCAGGGGCGATACTACGAG. It specifies CASSLGQGRYYE. The full CDR3 sequence reads CASSLGQGRYYEQYF. The rearrangement uses TRBV7-9 and TRBJ2-7, with D maybe TRBD1 (6 bases). The read comes to an end 3 residues before the CDR3 does, leaving the germline J gene to fill in the end. The CDR3 extends over 15 amino acids. Germline V gives CDR1 SEHNR, CDR2 FQNEAQ (reference sequence). V lost 1 base and J 3 bases, leaving 13 bases between the germline ends. Using reference TRBV7-9 and TRBJ2-7 for the parts outside the CDR3, the full variable domain is DTGVSQNPRHKITKRGQNVTFRCDPISEHNRLYWYRQTLGQGPEFLTYFQNEAQLEKSRLLSDRFSAERPKGSFSTLEIQRTEQGDSAMYLCASSLGQGRYYEQYFGPGTRLTVT.

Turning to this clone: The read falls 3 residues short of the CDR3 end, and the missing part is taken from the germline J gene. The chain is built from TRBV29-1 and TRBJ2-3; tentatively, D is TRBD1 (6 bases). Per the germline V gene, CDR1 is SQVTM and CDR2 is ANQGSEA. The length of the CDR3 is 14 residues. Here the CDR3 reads CSAPSQGSQETQYF. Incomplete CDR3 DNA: TGCAGCGCCCCCTCGCAGGGGAGCCAAGAGACG.

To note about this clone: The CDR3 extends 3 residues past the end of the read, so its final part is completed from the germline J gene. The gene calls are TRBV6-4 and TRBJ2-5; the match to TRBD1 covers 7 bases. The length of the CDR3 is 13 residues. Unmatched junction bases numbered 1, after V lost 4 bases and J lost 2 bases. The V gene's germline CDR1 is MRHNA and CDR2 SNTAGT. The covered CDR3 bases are TGTGCCAGCAGTGGACAGGGTCAAGAGACC. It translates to CASSGQGQET. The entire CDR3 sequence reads CASSGQGQETQYF.

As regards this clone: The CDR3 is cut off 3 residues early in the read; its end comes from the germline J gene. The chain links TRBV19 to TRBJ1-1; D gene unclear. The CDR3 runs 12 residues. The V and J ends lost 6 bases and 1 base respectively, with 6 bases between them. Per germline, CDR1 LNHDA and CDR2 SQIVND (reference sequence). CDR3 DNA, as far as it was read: TGTGCCAGTAGGTGGGCGAACACTGAA. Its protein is CASRWANTE. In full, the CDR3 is CASRWANTEAFF.